The rows below give T cell receptor beta chains drawn from one sample of a study of blood T cells in healthy people across ages. Using its own MiXCR run on the 5' RACE reads, TCRdb lists one record per CDR3 protein. Of approximately 760,000 distinct CDR3 sequences in the sample, 20% to 30% were seen once. These data were likewise used in another study, on T cells of mothers and their children.

Sequenced sample: blood. The source of these receptors is a boy under 18 in good health. The CDR3 runs from the conserved cysteine through the conserved F or W. The order of the fields is D gene, clone size, V gene, J gene, CDR3 protein, CDR3 DNA. The D gene is left open where the match is weak. Clone size, where shown, is once, few, many, or a class for clones that have expanded.

d_gene: NA
abundance: NA
v_gene: TRBV7-9
j_gene: TRBJ2-3
CDR3aa: CASSLRPAGIPDTQYF
CDR3nt: TGTGCCAGCAGCTTAAGACCGGCGGGAATTCCAGATACGCAGTATTTT

d_gene: NA
abundance: NA
v_gene: TRBV27
j_gene: TRBJ1-4
CDR3aa: CASTRPGGHEKLFF
CDR3nt: TGTGCCAGCACCCGTCCCGGGGGGCATGAAAAACTGTTTTTT

d_gene: NA
abundance: few
v_gene: TRBV2
j_gene: TRBJ2-1
CDR3aa: CASSETWGESYNEQFF
CDR3nt: TGTGCCAGCAGTGAAACGTGGGGAGAGTCCTACAATGAGCAGTTCTTC

d_gene: NA
abundance: many
v_gene: TRBV29-1
j_gene: TRBJ2-2
CDR3aa: CSASTSGSTGELFF
CDR3nt: TGCAGCGCCTCGACTAGTGGGTCCACCGGGGAGCTGTTTTTT

d_gene: TRBD2
abundance: NA
v_gene: TRBV7-9
j_gene: TRBJ2-1
CDR3aa: CASSLGVGLAGENEQFF
CDR3nt: TGTGCCAGCAGCTTAGGTGTGGGCCTAGCGGGTGAGAATGAGCAGTTCTTC

d_gene: NA
abundance: NA
v_gene: TRBV29-1
j_gene: TRBJ2-7
CDR3aa: CSVVHNEQYF
CDR3nt: TGCAGCGTTGTTCACAACGAGCAGTACTTC

d_gene: NA
abundance: NA
v_gene: TRBV29-1
j_gene: TRBJ2-2
CDR3aa: CSVILNTGELFF
CDR3nt: TGCAGCGTTATCCTGAACACCGGGGAGCTGTTTTTT

d_gene: NA
abundance: few
v_gene: TRBV10-3
j_gene: TRBJ2-1
CDR3aa: CAISEGGNEQFF
CDR3nt: TGTGCCATCAGTGAGGGTGGGAATGAGCAGTTCTTC

d_gene: NA
abundance: few
v_gene: TRBV7-8
j_gene: TRBJ2-3
CDR3aa: CASNLRSRGTDTQYF
CDR3nt: TGTGCCAGCAACCTTAGGTCCAGGGGCACAGATACGCAGTATTTT

d_gene: NA
abundance: NA
v_gene: TRBV7-8
j_gene: TRBJ2-7
CDR3aa: CASSLVISGPYEQYF
CDR3nt: TGTGCCAGCAGCTTAGTCATCTCGGGTCCCTACGAGCAGTACTTC

d_gene: TRBD2
abundance: few
v_gene: TRBV15
j_gene: TRBJ2-7
CDR3aa: CATSRDEWEGTYEQYF
CDR3nt: TGTGCCACCAGCAGAGATGAGTGGGAGGGGACCTACGAGCAGTACTTC